These 2 T cell receptor beta chains originate from one sample sequenced in a study of cytomegalovirus exposure and HLA in healthy donors (dated by TCRdb to 2016 to 2017). Receptor libraries were prepared by the immunoSEQ multiplex PCR assay. The multiplex PCR relied on a mix of 60 forward primers for TCR Vbeta segments and 13 reverse primers for TCR Jbeta segments. TCRdb holds this immuneACCESS table with in-frame rearrangements only. Some clones are missing; in checked studies, unresolved V genes explain under half, and the rest has no known cause. Within this sample are 150,000 to 200,000 clones, with about 80% of them counted one time only. The ten largest clones capture around 1.9% of the sample. The sequenced sample was PBMCs. Source of these receptors: a man between 25 and 39 years old in good health and CMV-seronegative.

The chain joins TRBV7-2 to TRBJ1-3; tentatively, D is TRBD1 (6 bases). This CDR3 comprises 16 residues. CDR1 SGHTA and CDR2 FQGNSA come from the germline V gene. V was cut by 1 base and J by 1 base, with 11 bases left in between. In DNA, the CDR3 is TGTGCCAGCAGCTTAGTACAGGGAATTTCTGGAAACACCATATATTTT. It translates to CASSLVQGISGNTIYF.

This clone is a singleton in its sample. This chain uses TRBV28 with TRBJ2-5, with TRBD2 as a possible D gene (7 bases). The germline V gene encodes CDR1 MDHEN and CDR2 SYDVKM. Trimming removed 8 bases at V and 3 bases at J, with 19 bases between. The CDR3 is 15 residues long. The CDR3, as DNA: TGTGCCAGCTCTTTCGGGGGCGCGGGAGAAGAGACCCAGTACTTC. It specifies CASSFGGAGEETQYF.